Listed below are T cell receptor beta chains from one sample, sequenced in a study of T cells in Graves' hyperthyroidism and ophthalmopathy. TCRdb reprocessed the multiplex PCR reads via MiXCR and lists one record per CDR3 protein. The sample includes hundreds of thousands of distinct CDR3 sequences, approximately 15% seen only once; the top ten take approximately 32%. Sequencing was done on a sample of blood. The receptors here all came from a woman aged 25 to 39 with Graves' hyperthyroidism. Each CDR3 is given with its conserved first and last residue. D genes are given only for firm matches. A row's size may be missing; if present it is once, few, many or a size class.

V gene: TRBV5-1; clone size: -; J gene: TRBJ2-5; D gene: TRBD1; CDR3 DNA: TGCGCCAGCAGCTCGGGCCCGGGGACAGGACAAGAGACCCAGTACTTC; CDR3 protein: CASSSGPGTGQETQYF
V gene: TRBV2; clone size: -; J gene: TRBJ2-2; D gene: -; CDR3 DNA: TGTGCCAGCAGTCCTAGGACTACCCGCGGGGAGCTGTTTTTT; CDR3 protein: CASSPRTTRGELFF
V gene: TRBV18; clone size: -; J gene: TRBJ2-2; D gene: TRBD1; CDR3 DNA: TGTGCCAGCTCACCGGACAGGGCCACCGGGGAGCTGTTTTTT; CDR3 protein: CASSPDRATGELFF
V gene: TRBV29-1; clone size: few; J gene: TRBJ1-2; D gene: -; CDR3 DNA: TGCAGCGTTTTTAAAGAATCTTCTAACTATGGCTACACCTTC; CDR3 protein: CSVFKESSNYGYTF
V gene: TRBV20-1; clone size: -; J gene: TRBJ1-2; D gene: TRBD1; CDR3 DNA: TGCACCCCGGGACAGACCAACTATGGCTACACCTTC; CDR3 protein: CTPGQTNYGYTF
V gene: TRBV6-1; clone size: many; J gene: TRBJ1-1; D gene: TRBD1; CDR3 DNA: TGTGCCAGCAGTGATGCCGCAGACAGGGGGCTTGAGGCTGAAGCTTTCTTT; CDR3 protein: CASSDAADRGLEAEAFF
V gene: TRBV6-1; clone size: many; J gene: TRBJ2-3; D gene: TRBD2; CDR3 DNA: TGTGCCAGCAGGGGGTGGTCGGCGGGAGGCGCAGATACGCAGTATTTT; CDR3 protein: CASRGWSAGGADTQYF
V gene: TRBV25-1; clone size: -; J gene: TRBJ1-1; D gene: -; CDR3 DNA: TGTGCCAGCAGTGACGGGGGGGCCGGCGGCACTGAAGCTTTCTTT; CDR3 protein: CASSDGGAGGTEAFF
V gene: TRBV12-3/TRBV12-4; clone size: few; J gene: TRBJ2-5; D gene: -; CDR3 DNA: TGTGCCAGCAGTTTACCCGAGGAGGATTTGGGGACCCAGTACTTC; CDR3 protein: CASSLPEEDLGTQYF
V gene: TRBV5-8; clone size: few; J gene: TRBJ1-3; D gene: -; CDR3 DNA: TGTGCCAGCAGATCAAGACGGAACTCTGGAAACACCATATATTTT; CDR3 protein: CASRSRRNSGNTIYF
V gene: TRBV24-1; clone size: -; J gene: TRBJ1-5; D gene: -; CDR3 DNA: TGTGCCACCAGTGATTTGTCACGATACAAGGGGTTGGATCAGCCCCAGCATTTT; CDR3 protein: CATSDLSRYKGLDQPQHF
V gene: TRBV20-1; clone size: many; J gene: TRBJ2-3; D gene: TRBD2; CDR3 DNA: TGCAGTGCTAGGTCGGGAGGGTGGACAGATACGCAGTATTTT; CDR3 protein: CSARSGGWTDTQYF
V gene: TRBV7-9; clone size: many; J gene: TRBJ2-5; D gene: -; CDR3 DNA: TGTGCCAGCAGCTTTAAAGGCCTCGAGACCCAGTACTTC; CDR3 protein: CASSFKGLETQYF
V gene: TRBV6-1; clone size: -; J gene: TRBJ2-7; D gene: -; CDR3 DNA: TGTGCCTGCCTCTATAATAGCTACGAGCAGTACTTC; CDR3 protein: CACLYNSYEQYF
V gene: TRBV3-1; clone size: many; J gene: TRBJ1-5; D gene: TRBD1; CDR3 DNA: TGTGCCAGCAGCCAGGAGACAGGGGGTCAGCCCCAGCATTTT; CDR3 protein: CASSQETGGQPQHF
V gene: TRBV24-1; clone size: once; J gene: TRBJ1-2; D gene: -; CDR3 DNA: TGTGCCACCAGTGCCCGGGACACCGATGGCTACACCTTT; CDR3 protein: CATSARDTDGYTF
V gene: TRBV3-1; clone size: many; J gene: TRBJ2-3; D gene: TRBD2; CDR3 DNA: TGTGCCAGCAGCCGCCTCGGGACTAGCGTCGCAGATACGCAGTATTTT; CDR3 protein: CASSRLGTSVADTQYF
V gene: TRBV11-1; clone size: many; J gene: TRBJ2-7; D gene: -; CDR3 DNA: TGTGCCAGCAGCTTACAAGGGTGGGGATACGAGCAGTACTTC; CDR3 protein: CASSLQGWGYEQYF
V gene: TRBV29-1; clone size: -; J gene: TRBJ2-5; D gene: -; CDR3 DNA: TGCAGCGTCGATGCCCGGGCCGGGCCAGAGACCCAGTACTTC; CDR3 protein: CSVDARAGPETQYF
V gene: TRBV18; clone size: many; J gene: TRBJ2-7; D gene: -; CDR3 DNA: TGTGCCAGCTCAGCCGACGAGCAGTACTTC; CDR3 protein: CASSADEQYF
V gene: TRBV30; clone size: -; J gene: TRBJ2-7; D gene: TRBD1; CDR3 DNA: TGTGCCTGGAAACCCGGACAGGGGTACGAGCAGTACTTC; CDR3 protein: CAWKPGQGYEQYF
V gene: TRBV10-2; clone size: -; J gene: TRBJ2-5; D gene: -; CDR3 DNA: TGCGCCAGCAGTTCCGGGACTTCCAGGGTGGAGACCCAGTACTTC; CDR3 protein: CASSSGTSRVETQYF
V gene: TRBV6-2/TRBV6-3; clone size: -; J gene: TRBJ2-6; D gene: -; CDR3 DNA: TGTGCCAGCAGTTATTACAGGGTACCTGGGGCCAACGTCCTGACTTTC; CDR3 protein: CASSYYRVPGANVLTF
V gene: TRBV3-1; clone size: many; J gene: TRBJ2-7; D gene: TRBD2; CDR3 DNA: TGTGCCAGCAGCCAAGAGCCCAGCGGGAGTGGCGAGCAGTACTTC; CDR3 protein: CASSQEPSGSGEQYF
V gene: TRBV25-1; clone size: few; J gene: TRBJ1-2; D gene: -; CDR3 DNA: TGTGCCAGCAGTGAAACGGGAACCTATGGCTACACCTTC; CDR3 protein: CASSETGTYGYTF
V gene: TRBV18; clone size: few; J gene: TRBJ2-6; D gene: -; CDR3 DNA: TGTGCCAGCTCACCACTGGGGACATCCGGGGCCAACGTCCTGACTTTC; CDR3 protein: CASSPLGTSGANVLTF
V gene: TRBV6-1; clone size: many; J gene: TRBJ2-7; D gene: -; CDR3 DNA: TGTGCCAGCATCACCAATTGGGACTGCAGCTACGAGCAGTACTTC; CDR3 protein: CASITNWDCSYEQYF
V gene: TRBV5-6; clone size: -; J gene: TRBJ2-3; D gene: TRBD2; CDR3 DNA: TGTGCCAGCAGCCAGGGACTAGCGAGCACAGATACGCAGTATTTT; CDR3 protein: CASSQGLASTDTQYF
V gene: TRBV29-1; clone size: few; J gene: TRBJ2-1; D gene: TRBD2; CDR3 DNA: TGCAGCGCGAGGACTAGCTTGAATGAGCAGTTCTTC; CDR3 protein: CSARTSLNEQFF
V gene: TRBV5-1; clone size: few; J gene: TRBJ2-7; D gene: -; CDR3 DNA: TGCGCCAGCAGCCCCCTCTTCCCCTACGAGCAGTACTTC; CDR3 protein: CASSPLFPYEQYF
V gene: TRBV29-1; clone size: -; J gene: TRBJ1-3; D gene: -; CDR3 DNA: TGCAGCGCGCCTTCTCCCCCTGGAAACACCATATATTTT; CDR3 protein: CSAPSPPGNTIYF
V gene: TRBV25-1; clone size: -; J gene: TRBJ2-7; D gene: TRBD1; CDR3 DNA: TGTGCCAGCAGTGAAATAGGTGGACAGGGAGACTACGAGCAGTACTTC; CDR3 protein: CASSEIGGQGDYEQYF
V gene: TRBV7-9; clone size: many; J gene: TRBJ2-5; D gene: TRBD1; CDR3 DNA: TGTGCCAGCAGCCCTACAGGGGCGCGGGAGACCCAGTACTTC; CDR3 protein: CASSPTGARETQYF
V gene: TRBV3-1; clone size: many; J gene: TRBJ1-1; D gene: -; CDR3 DNA: TGTGCCAGCAGCCAAGGGACACTGAACACTGAAGCTTTCTTT; CDR3 protein: CASSQGTLNTEAFF
V gene: TRBV3-1; clone size: many; J gene: TRBJ2-7; D gene: TRBD1; CDR3 DNA: TGTGCCAGCAGCCAAGGGGGGAAGACAGGGGTCGAGCAGTACTTC; CDR3 protein: CASSQGGKTGVEQYF
V gene: TRBV19; clone size: many; J gene: TRBJ2-1; D gene: TRBD2; CDR3 DNA: TGTGCCAGTAGCCGACTGGCGGGAGGGTACAATGAGCAGTTCTTC; CDR3 protein: CASSRLAGGYNEQFF
V gene: TRBV28; clone size: few; J gene: TRBJ2-1; D gene: TRBD2; CDR3 DNA: TGTGCCAGCAGTTCCCTCCTAGCGGGGTACAATGAGCAGTTCTTC; CDR3 protein: CASSSLLAGYNEQFF
V gene: TRBV13; clone size: -; J gene: TRBJ1-1; D gene: TRBD1; CDR3 DNA: TGTGCCAGCAGCGTGAACAGGGGCACTGAAGCTTTCTTT; CDR3 protein: CASSVNRGTEAFF
V gene: TRBV6-1; clone size: few; J gene: TRBJ1-1; D gene: -; CDR3 DNA: TGTGCCAGCAGCCAAGCGGGGAGGGGGGGTTTCGAAGCTTTCTTT; CDR3 protein: CASSQAGRGGFEAFF
V gene: TRBV30; clone size: few; J gene: TRBJ2-2; D gene: TRBD1; CDR3 DNA: TGTGCCTGGAATCTCGACAGGGTCACCGGGGAGCTGTTTTTT; CDR3 protein: CAWNLDRVTGELFF
V gene: TRBV3-1; clone size: many; J gene: TRBJ1-5; D gene: -; CDR3 DNA: TGTGCCAGCAGCGGAGGGGAAGGCAATCAGCCCCAGCATTTT; CDR3 protein: CASSGGEGNQPQHF
V gene: TRBV2; clone size: many; J gene: TRBJ2-7; D gene: TRBD1; CDR3 DNA: TGTGCCAGCAGTGAACAGGACAGGGACTACGAGCAGTACTTC; CDR3 protein: CASSEQDRDYEQYF
V gene: TRBV5-4; clone size: -; J gene: TRBJ1-2; D gene: -; CDR3 DNA: TGTGCCAGCAACCCCGGGGAGAAGGGCTACACCTTC; CDR3 protein: CASNPGEKGYTF
V gene: TRBV3-1; clone size: few; J gene: TRBJ2-7; D gene: TRBD2; CDR3 DNA: TGTGCCAGCAGCCTCGGGACTAAAGGCTTTCCCTACGAGCAGTACTTC; CDR3 protein: CASSLGTKGFPYEQYF
V gene: TRBV7-9; clone size: -; J gene: TRBJ2-6; D gene: TRBD2; CDR3 DNA: TGTGCCAGCCAAGGGGGACTAGCCGGCTCTGGGGCCAACGTCCTGACTTTC; CDR3 protein: CASQGGLAGSGANVLTF
V gene: TRBV7-6; clone size: few; J gene: TRBJ2-3; D gene: -; CDR3 DNA: TGTGCCAGCAGCTTATTCGCAGGCCCCACAGATACGCAGTATTTT; CDR3 protein: CASSLFAGPTDTQYF
V gene: TRBV19; clone size: -; J gene: TRBJ1-1; D gene: -; CDR3 DNA: TGTGCCAGTAGTATGCCGGGGGTTGCTTTCTTT; CDR3 protein: CASSMPGVAFF
V gene: TRBV28; clone size: many; J gene: TRBJ2-3; D gene: TRBD2; CDR3 DNA: TGTGCCAGCAAGCTAGCGGGAGGCCCCAGCACAGATACGCAGTATTTT; CDR3 protein: CASKLAGGPSTDTQYF
V gene: TRBV4-1; clone size: -; J gene: TRBJ2-7; D gene: TRBD1; CDR3 DNA: TGCGCCAGCAGCCAAGCCACCGGGACAGGGGGAGTCTACGAGCAGTACTTC; CDR3 protein: CASSQATGTGGVYEQYF
V gene: TRBV28; clone size: many; J gene: TRBJ2-7; D gene: -; CDR3 DNA: TGTGCCACAGGGCCCACCTACGAGCAGTACTTC; CDR3 protein: CATGPTYEQYF
V gene: TRBV6-1; clone size: many; J gene: TRBJ2-3; D gene: TRBD2; CDR3 DNA: TGTGCCAGCAGTTCACGGCGTCTAGCGGGAGTGGTCACAGATACGCAGTATTTT; CDR3 protein: CASSSRRLAGVVTDTQYF
V gene: TRBV7-2; clone size: many; J gene: TRBJ1-6; D gene: -; CDR3 DNA: TGTGCCAGCAGCTTAGTTAATTCACCCCTCCACTTT; CDR3 protein: CASSLVNSPLHF
V gene: TRBV3-1; clone size: few; J gene: TRBJ2-7; D gene: TRBD2; CDR3 DNA: TGTGCCAGCAGCCAAACCTCTAGCGGGAGGAGGGCCTACGAGCAGTACTTC; CDR3 protein: CASSQTSSGRRAYEQYF
V gene: TRBV4-2; clone size: few; J gene: TRBJ2-5; D gene: -; CDR3 DNA: TGTGCCAGCAGCCTTGGGACTCCTCTGGAGGAGACCCAGTACTTC; CDR3 protein: CASSLGTPLEETQYF
V gene: TRBV12-5; clone size: many; J gene: TRBJ2-7; D gene: -; CDR3 DNA: TGTGCTAGTGCCTGGGCCTCGGGACCAGTCTACGAGCAGTACTTC; CDR3 protein: CASAWASGPVYEQYF
V gene: TRBV6-1; clone size: -; J gene: TRBJ2-3; D gene: TRBD2; CDR3 DNA: TGTGCCGCTCCCGGGACTAGCGGGGCGACAGATACGCAGTATTTT; CDR3 protein: CAAPGTSGATDTQYF
V gene: TRBV2; clone size: many; J gene: TRBJ2-5; D gene: TRBD2; CDR3 DNA: TGTGCCAGCAGTGAATGGCTAGCGGGAGAGACCCAGTACTTC; CDR3 protein: CASSEWLAGETQYF